A single sample is the source of the 20 T cell receptor beta chains below, sequenced in a study of CXCR3-negative and CXCR3-positive naive CD8 T cells. UMI labels and 5' RACE were used to prepare the TRB cDNA libraries. From its re-call of the 5' RACE reads, TCRdb lists each CDR3 protein once, without DNA. The sample includes over 35,000 distinct CDR3 sequences. The sequenced material came from memory CD8+ T cells from blood. These TCRs come from a human donor in good health. Some clones in this sample may be carry-over from other donors' samples.

The chain employs TRBV4-1 and TRBJ2-3; TCRdb's D gene call, TRBD1, goes unchecked for lack of DNA. The germline V gene encodes CDR1 MGHRA and CDR2 YSYEKL. The CDR3 length is 15 residues. This CDR3 is CASSHPGGNTDTQYF.

The chain links TRBV15 to TRBJ2-1; absent DNA, TCRdb's TRBD2 call cannot be checked. The CDR3 runs to 16 residues. The V gene's germline CDR1 is LNHNV and CDR2 YYDKDF (reference sequence). The CDR3 loop is CATSRDDGRMYNEQFF.

The chain employs TRBV5-1 and TRBJ2-1; TCRdb's D gene call, TRBD1, goes unchecked for lack of DNA. Germline V CDR1 and CDR2: SGHRS, YFSETQ. CDR3 length: 17 amino acids. CDR3 sequence reads: CASSLNGGTGTYNEQFF.

The V call is TRBV10-3, the J call TRBJ2-6. CDR1 is ENHRY and CDR2 is SYGVKD in the germline V gene. The length of the CDR3 is 15 residues. The CDR3 spells CAISETNSGANVLTF.

The V gene is TRBV5-1, the J gene TRBJ2-6. This CDR3 is 17 amino acids long. Germline V gene lookup returns CDR1 SGHRS and CDR2 YFSETQ. This CDR3 is CASSFNQGTSGANVLTF.

This chain uses TRBV21-1 with TRBJ2-7; the TCRdb call, TRBD1, lacks DNA for checking. TRBV21-1 is a pseudogene segment. This CDR3 comprises 16 residues. The CDR3 is CASSKGPGQGRYEQYF.

The CDR3 loop is CASKTGAGHSTGELFF. This rearrangement joins TRBV7-9 to TRBJ2-2; there is no DNA to check the TCRdb D call of TRBD1. The CDR3 runs to 16 residues. Germline V lookup: CDR1 SEHNR, CDR2 FQNEAQ (reference sequence).

This chain links TRBV12-3 or TRBV12-4 with TRBJ1-3; the D call of TRBD1 rests on TCRdb alone, since no DNA is present to check it. This CDR3 spans 17 amino acids. The CDR3 loop is CASRSGHSPLSGNTIYF.

The chain links TRBV20-1 to TRBJ2-7; checking the TCRdb D call of TRBD1 is not possible without DNA. This CDR3 has 15 amino acids. Germline loops: CDR1 DFQATT, CDR2 SNEGSKA (reference sequence). The CDR3 sequence: CSAYLTGAATYEQYF.

This chain uses TRBV7-6 with TRBJ1-2; the D gene TCRdb calls, TRBD1, cannot be checked with no DNA. Germline V gene data show CDR1 as SGHVS and CDR2 as FNYEAQ. This CDR3 region has 15 residues. This CDR3 is CASSSRQGLDYGYTF.

The J gene is TRBJ1-5, the V gene TRBV19. Germline V gives CDR1 LNHDA, CDR2 SQIVND (reference sequence). The CDR3 runs to 16 residues. The CDR3 sequence: CASSIGGLYSNQPQHF.

The CDR3 loop is CASSLDPDGQDEQYF. This chain joins TRBV28 and TRBJ2-7; TCRdb calls TRBD1, which cannot be checked without DNA. There are 15 residues in the CDR3. CDR1 is MDHEN, CDR2 SYDVKM, per germline.

This chain joins TRBV7-2 and TRBJ2-7. The CDR3 covers 13 residues. In germline, CDR1 is SGHTA, CDR2 FQGNSA. The CDR3 reads CASSLLASYEQYF.

Its frequency marks this clonotype as medium-sized. The chain links TRBV4-3 to TRBJ2-7. This CDR3 region has 15 residues. The V gene's germline CDR1 is LGHNA and CDR2 YSLEER. CDR3 in amino acids: CASSQDLGTTYEQYF.

The chain joins TRBV25-1 to TRBJ1-2. Germline-derived CDR1 and CDR2 are MGHDK and SYGVNS. The CDR3 consists of 13 residues. The CDR3 sequence is CASSESENYGYTF.

CDR3 region: CASSHGRGAAGYEQYF. The rearrangement links TRBV14 to TRBJ2-7; without DNA, the TCRdb call of TRBD1 cannot be checked. CDR1 is SGHDN and CDR2 is FVKESK in the germline V gene. The CDR3 covers 16 residues.

The V and J genes are TRBV6-1 and TRBJ1-3; no DNA is available, so the TRBD1 call from TCRdb remains unchecked. The CDR3 loop spans 15 amino acids. Germline CDR1 reads MNHNS; CDR2 reads SASEGT. CDR3 in amino acids: CASSAGVVLENTIYF.

The chain joins TRBV4-1 to TRBJ2-7; TCRdb proposes TRBD1, but this gene call is untestable without DNA. This CDR3 spans 15 amino acids. From germline, CDR1 is MGHRA and CDR2 YSYEKL. CDR3 protein: CASSQDPTGFDEQYF.

V is TRBV2 and J is TRBJ2-1; TCRdb outputs TRBD1, but without DNA this stays unchecked. The CDR3 covers 15 residues. The germline gives CDR1 SNHLY, CDR2 FYNNEI. This chain's CDR3 is CASSGTGTGYNEQFF.

The V and J genes are TRBV23-1 and TRBJ2-2. TRBV23-1 is designated an ORF whose function remains uncertain. This CDR3 region has 16 residues. CDR3 region: CASSQSGKPNTGELFF.